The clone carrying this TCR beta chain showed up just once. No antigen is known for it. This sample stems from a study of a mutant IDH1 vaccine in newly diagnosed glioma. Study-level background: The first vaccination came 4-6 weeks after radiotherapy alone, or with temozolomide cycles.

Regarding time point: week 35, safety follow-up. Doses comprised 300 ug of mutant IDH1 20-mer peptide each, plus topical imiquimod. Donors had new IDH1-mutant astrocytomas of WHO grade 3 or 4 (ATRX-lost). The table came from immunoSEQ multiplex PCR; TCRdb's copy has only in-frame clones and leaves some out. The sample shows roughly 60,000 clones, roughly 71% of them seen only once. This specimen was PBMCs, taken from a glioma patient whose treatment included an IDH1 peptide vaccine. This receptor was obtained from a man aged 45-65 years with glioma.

CDR3 region: CASSTRTGNEQFF. CDR3 bases: TGTGCCAGCAGCACGAGGACAGGGAATGAGCAGTTCTTC. J is TRBJ2-1 and V is TRBV2, with 8 bases aligning to TRBD1. This CDR3 spans 13 amino acids. Trimming took 6 bases from V and 7 from J; bases not matched to a gene: 5. Germline CDR1 is SNHLY and CDR2 is FYNNEI.